This T cell receptor (beta chain) was recovered during a study of human T cells and chemical hapten exposure. The overall study: Largely, small differences in pooled library volume made per-sample TCR yields vary. Findings of the study overall: Controls had significantly fewer large CDR3 similarity clusters than were formed by expanded TCRs.

About this clonotype: Its antigen remains unknown.

V shed 4 bases and J 5 bases; nucleotides not matched to a gene: 11. CDR1 is MNHEY, CDR2 SMNVEV, per germline (reference sequence). The CDR3 runs 15 residues. The library attached unique molecular identifiers to individual cDNA molecules. Using its own MiXCR run on the RACE reads, TCRdb lists one record per CDR3 protein. The table shows roughly 43,000 distinct CDR3 sequences, with approximately 9.6% occurring only once. Described time point: patch test 2, 6 weeks after DPC sensitization. The treatment was: therapeutic diphenylcyclopropenone sensitization with weekly scalp DPC. It was unfractionated whole blood from which total RNA was extracted.

This TCR was sampled from a woman aged 25 to 39 with alopecia areata. Some clones in this sample may be carry-over from other donors' samples. V gene TRBV27 combines with J gene TRBJ2-7; 7 nucleotides align to TRBD1. The sequences come from whole blood, collected in connection with sensitization to the hapten diphenylcyclopropenone (DPC). CDR3 sequence (DNA): TGTGCCAGCAGTTCAAAGCACAGGGGCGTGGACGAGCAGTACTTC. The encoded protein is CASSSKHRGVDEQYF.